A single sample is the source of the 8 T cell receptor beta chains below, sequenced in a study of T cell repertoires in cytomegalovirus infection. These receptors are not linked to any known antigen. TCRdb reanalysed the reads using MiXCR and keeps one entry per CDR3 protein. The sample includes about 830,000 distinct CDR3 sequences, over 25% of them seen just once. The sample consisted of cultured CD8+ T cells from PBMCs, taken from culture after CMV antigen stimulation. These receptors were obtained from a human donor in good health (CMV status not recorded). Some clones in this sample may be carry-over from other donors' samples.

The chain combines TRBV5-4 with TRBJ1-6; D not resolved. Germline V CDR1 and CDR2: SGHNT, YYREEE (reference sequence). There are 17 residues in the CDR3. Trimming left V 3 bases short and J 7 bases short, with 20 bases between. The CDR3, as DNA: TGTGCCAGCAGCTCCGGGCCACCCACGAAATTCAATTCACCCCTCCACTTT. Translation gives CASSSGPPTKFNSPLHF.

This clonotype occurred a few times. This chain connects TRBV27 to TRBJ1-5, with D unresolved. Germline-derived CDR1 and CDR2 are MNHEY and SMNVEV (reference sequence). The V and J ends lost 5 bases and 4 bases respectively, with 9 bases between them. CDR3 length: 13 amino acids. CDR3 nucleotides: TGTGCCAGCAGTACTACCCTGAATCAGCCCCAGCATTTT. The encoded protein is CASSTTLNQPQHF.

In this sample, this clonotype turned up a few times. The chain has TRBV28 and TRBJ1-1; D gene uncertain. Germline V gene data show CDR1 as MDHEN and CDR2 as SYDVKM. The CDR3 is made up of 16 amino acids. V gave up 5 bases and J gave up 3 bases, with 19 bases separating them. CDR3 region: CASSLTSRTDDTEAFF. The CDR3 DNA is TGTGCCAGCAGTCTCACATCCCGGACGGATGACACTGAAGCTTTCTTT.

The chain combines TRBV12-3 or TRBV12-4 with TRBJ2-2, with D perhaps being TRBD1 or TRBD2 (5 bases each). Trimming stripped 6 bases from V and 7 bases from J, with 18 bases between. This CDR3 spans 15 amino acids. This CDR3 reads CASSPGTGINGELFF. CDR3 DNA: TGTGCCAGCAGCCCGGGGACGGGGATAAACGGGGAGCTGTTTTTT.

The chain couples TRBV27 to TRBJ2-1, with 8 bases matching TRBD1. The J segment lost 7 bases and the V segment lost 6 bases, leaving 8 bases of the junction unmatched. Germline V gene lookup returns CDR1 MNHEY and CDR2 SMNVEV (reference sequence). The CDR3 is 14 amino acids. DNA for the CDR3: TGTGCCAGCAGAATTCAGGGGGCAATTAATGAGCAGTTCTTC. Translation: CASRIQGAINEQFF.

The chain joins TRBV15 to TRBJ1-2; tentative D call: TRBD1 (6 bases). V was pared by 6 bases and J by 6 bases, with 20 bases between. The germline V gene encodes CDR1 LNHNV and CDR2 YYDKDF (reference sequence). This CDR3 comprises 15 residues. CDR3 loop: CATSEKRGAYHGYTF. The CDR3 DNA sequence: TGTGCCACCAGTGAGAAACGGGGGGCTTATCATGGCTACACCTTC.

The chain is built from TRBV27 and TRBJ1-3; the D gene is possibly TRBD1 (5 bases). V was trimmed by 6 bases and J by 2 bases, leaving 17 bases between them. The V gene's germline CDR1 is MNHEY and CDR2 SMNVEV (reference sequence). The CDR3 has 16 residues. The CDR3 loop is CASSPGGVPAGNTIYF. In DNA form, the CDR3 reads TGTGCCAGCAGCCCAGGAGGGGTCCCAGCTGGAAACACCATATATTTT.

The rearrangement links TRBV19 to TRBJ2-1; D is unresolved. Germline assignment: CDR1 LNHDA and CDR2 SQIVND (reference sequence). CDR3 length: 16 amino acids. Trimming took 3 bases from V and 6 from J, leaving 18 bases between them. The CDR3 DNA sequence: TGTGCCAGTAGTATGTTGGGGTTTTTGGGTGGCAATGAGCAGTTCTTC. Translation: CASSMLGFLGGNEQFF. Using reference TRBV19 and TRBJ2-1 for the parts outside the CDR3, the full variable domain is DGGITQSPKYLFRKEGQNVTLSCEQNLNHDAMYWYRQDPGQGLRLIYYSQIVNDFQKGDIAEGYSVSREKKESFPLTVTSAQKNPTAFYLCASSMLGFLGGNEQFFGPGTRLTVL.